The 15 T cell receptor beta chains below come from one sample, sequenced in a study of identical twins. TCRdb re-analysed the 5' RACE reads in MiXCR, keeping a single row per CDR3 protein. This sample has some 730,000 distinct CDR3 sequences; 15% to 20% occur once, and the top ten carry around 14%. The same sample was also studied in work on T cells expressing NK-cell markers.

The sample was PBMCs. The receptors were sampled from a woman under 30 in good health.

The CDR3 DNA follows: TGTGCCAGCAGTTACACCCCCTACGGAAAGGATGAGCAGTTCTTC. Its protein is CASSYTPYGKDEQFF. The chain recombines TRBV6-5 with TRBJ2-1; no clear D. The CDR3 is 15 residues long. With 2 bases removed from V and 8 bases from J, the gap between germline ends came to 16 bases. Germline V gene data show CDR1 as MNHEY and CDR2 as SVGAGI.

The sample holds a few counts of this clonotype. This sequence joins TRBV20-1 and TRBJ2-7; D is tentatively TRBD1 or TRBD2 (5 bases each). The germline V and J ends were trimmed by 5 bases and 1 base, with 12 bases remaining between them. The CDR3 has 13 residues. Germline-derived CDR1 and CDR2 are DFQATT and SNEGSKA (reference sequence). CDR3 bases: TGCAGTGCTCGGGGCTCAAGATCCTACGAGCAGTACTTC. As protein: CSARGSRSYEQYF.

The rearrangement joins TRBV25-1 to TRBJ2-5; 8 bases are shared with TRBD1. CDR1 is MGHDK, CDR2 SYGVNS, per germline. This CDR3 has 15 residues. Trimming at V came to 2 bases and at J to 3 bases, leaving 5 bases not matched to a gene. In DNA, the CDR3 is TGTGCCAGCAGTGAACTTACAGGGGGGAAAGAGACCCAGTACTTC. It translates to CASSELTGGKETQYF.

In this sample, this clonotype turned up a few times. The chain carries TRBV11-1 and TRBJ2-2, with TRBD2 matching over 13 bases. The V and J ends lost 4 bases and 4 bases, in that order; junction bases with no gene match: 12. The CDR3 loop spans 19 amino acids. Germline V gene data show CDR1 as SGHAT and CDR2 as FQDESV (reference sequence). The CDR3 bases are TGTGCCAGCAGCTCCACGTGGACTAGCGGGAGTCGTGGCACCGGGGAGCTGTTTTTT. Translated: CASSSTWTSGSRGTGELFF.

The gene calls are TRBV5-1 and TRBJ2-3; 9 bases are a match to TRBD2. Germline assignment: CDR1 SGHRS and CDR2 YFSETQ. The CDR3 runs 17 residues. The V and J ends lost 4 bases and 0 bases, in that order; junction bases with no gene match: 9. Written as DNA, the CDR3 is TGCGCCAGCAGCCCCTCTAGCGGGGTAGCTAGCACAGATACGCAGTATTTT. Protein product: CASSPSSGVASTDTQYF.

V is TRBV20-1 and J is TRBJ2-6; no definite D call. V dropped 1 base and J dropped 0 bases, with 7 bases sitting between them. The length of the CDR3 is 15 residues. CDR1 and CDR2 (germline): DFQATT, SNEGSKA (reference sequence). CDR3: CSARVTSSGANVLTF. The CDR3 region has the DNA TGCAGTGCTAGAGTTACGAGCTCTGGGGCCAACGTCCTGACTTTC.

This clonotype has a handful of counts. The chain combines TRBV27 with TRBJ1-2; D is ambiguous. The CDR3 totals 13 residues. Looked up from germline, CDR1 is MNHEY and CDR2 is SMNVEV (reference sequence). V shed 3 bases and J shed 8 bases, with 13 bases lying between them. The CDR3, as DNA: TGTGCCAGCAGTTTGAAGGGAGTTGGAGGCTACACCTTC. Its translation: CASSLKGVGGYTF.

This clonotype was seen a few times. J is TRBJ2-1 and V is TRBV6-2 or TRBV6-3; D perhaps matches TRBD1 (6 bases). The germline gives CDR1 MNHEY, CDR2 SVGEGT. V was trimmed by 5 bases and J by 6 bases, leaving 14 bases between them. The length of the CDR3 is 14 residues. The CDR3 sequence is CASSTRTAINEQFF. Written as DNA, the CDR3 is TGTGCCAGCAGTACCCGGACAGCAATCAATGAGCAGTTCTTC.

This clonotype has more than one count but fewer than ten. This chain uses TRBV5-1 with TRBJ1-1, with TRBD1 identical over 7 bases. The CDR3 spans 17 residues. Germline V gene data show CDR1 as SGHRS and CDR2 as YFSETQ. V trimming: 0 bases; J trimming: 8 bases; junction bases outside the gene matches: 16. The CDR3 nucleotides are TGCGCCAGCAGCTTGGGCCCACCGACAGGGCGTGATTGGGAAGCTTTCTTT. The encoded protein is CASSLGPPTGRDWEAFF. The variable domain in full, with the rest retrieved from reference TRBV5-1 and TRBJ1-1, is KAGVTQTPRYLIKTRGQQVTLSCSPISGHRSVSWYQQTPGQGLQFLFEYFSETQRNKGNFPGRFSGRQFSNSRSEMNVSTLELGDSALYLCASSLGPPTGRDWEAFFGQGTRLTVV.

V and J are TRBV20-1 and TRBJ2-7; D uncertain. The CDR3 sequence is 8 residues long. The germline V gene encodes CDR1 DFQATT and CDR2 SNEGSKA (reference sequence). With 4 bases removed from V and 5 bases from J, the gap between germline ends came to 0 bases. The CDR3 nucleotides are TGCAGTGCTAACGAGCAGTACTTC. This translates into CSANEQYF.

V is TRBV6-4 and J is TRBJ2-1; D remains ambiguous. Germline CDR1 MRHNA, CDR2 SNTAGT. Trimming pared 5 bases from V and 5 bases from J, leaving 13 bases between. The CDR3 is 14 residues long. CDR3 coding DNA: TGTGCCAGCAGTCCCTCGACTGAACACAATGAGCAGTTCTTC. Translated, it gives CASSPSTEHNEQFF.

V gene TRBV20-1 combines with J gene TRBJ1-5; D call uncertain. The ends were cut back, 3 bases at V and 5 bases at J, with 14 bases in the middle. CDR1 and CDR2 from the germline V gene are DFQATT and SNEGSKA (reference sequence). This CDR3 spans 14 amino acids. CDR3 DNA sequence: TGCAGTGCTAGCTTCGCCAGCGTTTATCAGCCCCAGCATTTT. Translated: CSASFASVYQPQHF.

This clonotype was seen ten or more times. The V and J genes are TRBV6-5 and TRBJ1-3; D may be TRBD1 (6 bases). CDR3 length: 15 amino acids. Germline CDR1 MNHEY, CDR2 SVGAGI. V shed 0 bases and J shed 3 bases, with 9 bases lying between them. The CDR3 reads CASSYSSGVGNTIYF. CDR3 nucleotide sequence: TGTGCCAGCAGTTACTCGTCAGGGGTTGGAAACACCATATATTTT.

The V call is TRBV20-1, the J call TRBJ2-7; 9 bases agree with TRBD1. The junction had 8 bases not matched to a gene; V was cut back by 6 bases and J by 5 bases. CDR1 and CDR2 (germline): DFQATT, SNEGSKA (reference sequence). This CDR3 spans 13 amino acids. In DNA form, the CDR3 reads TGCAGTGCCCCGGGACAGGGTGACCACGAGCAGTACTTC. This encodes CSAPGQGDHEQYF.

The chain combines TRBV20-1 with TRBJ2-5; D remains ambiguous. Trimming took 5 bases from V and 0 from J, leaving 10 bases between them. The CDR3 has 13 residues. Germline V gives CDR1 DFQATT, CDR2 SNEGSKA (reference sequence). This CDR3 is CSAFTANQETQYF. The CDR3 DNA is TGCAGTGCTTTTACAGCCAACCAAGAGACCCAGTACTTC.